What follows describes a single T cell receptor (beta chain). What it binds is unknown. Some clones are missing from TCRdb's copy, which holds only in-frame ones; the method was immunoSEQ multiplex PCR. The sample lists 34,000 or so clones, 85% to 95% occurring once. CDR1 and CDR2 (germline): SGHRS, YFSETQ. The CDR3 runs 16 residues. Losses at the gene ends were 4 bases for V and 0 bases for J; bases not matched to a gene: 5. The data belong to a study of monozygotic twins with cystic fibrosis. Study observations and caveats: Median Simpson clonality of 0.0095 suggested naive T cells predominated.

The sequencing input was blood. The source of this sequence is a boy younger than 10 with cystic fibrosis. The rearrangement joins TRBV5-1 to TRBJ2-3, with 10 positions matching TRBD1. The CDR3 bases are TGCGCCAGCAGCCCCCGACAGGGGGCTAGCACAGATACGCAGTATTTT. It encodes CASSPRQGASTDTQYF.